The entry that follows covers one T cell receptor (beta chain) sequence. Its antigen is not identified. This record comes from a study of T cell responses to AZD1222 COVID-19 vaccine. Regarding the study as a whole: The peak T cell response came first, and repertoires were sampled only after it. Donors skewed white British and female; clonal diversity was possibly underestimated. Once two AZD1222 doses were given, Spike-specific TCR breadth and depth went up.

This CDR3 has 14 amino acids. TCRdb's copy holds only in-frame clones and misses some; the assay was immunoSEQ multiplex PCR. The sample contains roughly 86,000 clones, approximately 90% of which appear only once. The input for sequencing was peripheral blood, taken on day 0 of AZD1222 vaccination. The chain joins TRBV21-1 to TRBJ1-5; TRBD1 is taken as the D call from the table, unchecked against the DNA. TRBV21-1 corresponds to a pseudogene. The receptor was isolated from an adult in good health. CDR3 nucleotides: TGTGCCAGCAGCAAACAGGGGATAGGACAGCCCCAGCATTTT. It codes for CASSKQGIGQPQHF.